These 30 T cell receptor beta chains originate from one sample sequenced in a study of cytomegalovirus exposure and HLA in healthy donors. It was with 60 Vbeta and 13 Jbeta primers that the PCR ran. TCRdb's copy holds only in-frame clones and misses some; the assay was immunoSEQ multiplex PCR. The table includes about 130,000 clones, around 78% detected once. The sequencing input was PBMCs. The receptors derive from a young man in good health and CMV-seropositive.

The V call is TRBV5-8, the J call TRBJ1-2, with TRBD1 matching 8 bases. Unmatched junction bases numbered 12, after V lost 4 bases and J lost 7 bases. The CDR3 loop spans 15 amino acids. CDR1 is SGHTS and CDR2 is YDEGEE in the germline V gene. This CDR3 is CASSRIADRALGYTF. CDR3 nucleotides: TGTGCCAGCAGCCGTATTGCGGACAGGGCCCTTGGCTACACCTTC.

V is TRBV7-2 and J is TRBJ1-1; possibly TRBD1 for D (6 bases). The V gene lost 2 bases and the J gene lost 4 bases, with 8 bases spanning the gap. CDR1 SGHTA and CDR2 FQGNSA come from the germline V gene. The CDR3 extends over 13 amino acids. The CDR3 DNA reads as TGTGCCAGCAGCTTAACAGGGCTCACTGAAGCTTTCTTT. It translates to CASSLTGLTEAFF.

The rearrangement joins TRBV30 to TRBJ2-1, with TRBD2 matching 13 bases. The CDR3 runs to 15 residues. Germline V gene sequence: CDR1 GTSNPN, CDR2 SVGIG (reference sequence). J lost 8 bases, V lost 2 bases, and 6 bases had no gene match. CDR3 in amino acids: CAWSPPGLAGHEQFF. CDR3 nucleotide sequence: TGTGCCTGGAGTCCTCCGGGACTAGCGGGACATGAGCAGTTCTTC.

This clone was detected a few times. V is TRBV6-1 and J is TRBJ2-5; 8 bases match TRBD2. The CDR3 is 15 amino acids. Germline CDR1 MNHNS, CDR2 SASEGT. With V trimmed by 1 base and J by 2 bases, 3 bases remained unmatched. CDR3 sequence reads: CASSEGAGGQETQYF. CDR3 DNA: TGTGCCAGCAGTGAAGGGGCGGGGGGACAAGAGACCCAGTACTTC.

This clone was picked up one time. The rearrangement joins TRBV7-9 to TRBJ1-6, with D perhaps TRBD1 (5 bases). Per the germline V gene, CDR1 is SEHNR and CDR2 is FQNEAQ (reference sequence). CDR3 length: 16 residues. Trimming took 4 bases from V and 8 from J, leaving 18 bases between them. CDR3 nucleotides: TGTGCCAGCAGCTCTCTCTGGGCAGGGTCGGATTCACCCCTCCACTTT. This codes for CASSSLWAGSDSPLHF.

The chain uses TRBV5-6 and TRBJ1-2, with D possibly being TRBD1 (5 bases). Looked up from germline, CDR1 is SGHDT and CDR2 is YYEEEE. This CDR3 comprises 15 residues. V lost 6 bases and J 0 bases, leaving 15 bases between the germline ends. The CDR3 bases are TGTGCCAGCACCTGGGGGACTCTGGCTAACTATGGCTACACCTTC. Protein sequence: CASTWGTLANYGYTF.

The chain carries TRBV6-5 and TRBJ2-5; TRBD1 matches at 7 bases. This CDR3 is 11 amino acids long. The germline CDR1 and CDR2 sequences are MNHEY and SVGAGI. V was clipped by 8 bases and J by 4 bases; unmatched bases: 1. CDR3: CASHRGETQYF. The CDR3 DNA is TGTGCCAGCCACAGGGGAGAGACCCAGTACTTC.

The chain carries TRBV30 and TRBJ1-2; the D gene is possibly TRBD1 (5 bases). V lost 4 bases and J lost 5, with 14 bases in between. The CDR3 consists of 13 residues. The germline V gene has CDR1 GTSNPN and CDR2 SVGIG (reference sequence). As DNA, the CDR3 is TGTGCCTGGACCCCCACGGCAGGGTATGGCTACACCTTC. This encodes CAWTPTAGYGYTF.

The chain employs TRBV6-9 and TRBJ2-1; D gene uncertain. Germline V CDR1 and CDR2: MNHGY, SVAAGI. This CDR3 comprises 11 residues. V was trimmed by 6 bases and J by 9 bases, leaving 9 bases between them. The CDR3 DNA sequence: TGTGCCAGCAGCGGTGGCGGTGAGCAGTTCTTC. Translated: CASSGGGEQFF.

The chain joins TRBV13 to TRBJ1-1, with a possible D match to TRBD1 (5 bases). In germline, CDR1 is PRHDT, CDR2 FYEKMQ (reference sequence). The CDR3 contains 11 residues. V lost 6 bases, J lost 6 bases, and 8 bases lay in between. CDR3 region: CASRVTAEAFF. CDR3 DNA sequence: TGTGCCAGCAGAGTGACAGCTGAAGCTTTCTTT.

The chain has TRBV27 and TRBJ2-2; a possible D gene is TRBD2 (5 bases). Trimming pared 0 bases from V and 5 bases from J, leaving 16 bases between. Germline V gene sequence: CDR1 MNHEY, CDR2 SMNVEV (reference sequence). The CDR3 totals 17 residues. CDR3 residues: CASSLSPGLRGTGELFF. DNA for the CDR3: TGTGCCAGCAGTTTATCTCCGGGTTTAAGAGGGACCGGGGAGCTGTTTTTT.

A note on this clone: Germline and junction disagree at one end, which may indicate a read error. The CDR3 sequence: CASSLAGGADTQYF. The CDR3 DNA sequence: TGTGCCAGCAGTTTAGCGGGGGGAGCAGATACGCAGTATTTT. The chain combines TRBV11-2 with TRBJ2-3; 10 bases match TRBD2. Germline V gene lookup returns CDR1 SGHAT and CDR2 FQNNGV. This CDR3 comprises 14 residues. Full variable domain (rest looked up from reference TRBV11-2 and TRBJ2-3): EAGVAQSPRYKIIEKRQSVAFWCNPISGHATLYWYQQILGQGPKLLIQFQNNGVVDDSQLPKDRFSAERLKGVDSTLKIQPAKLEDSAVYLCASSLAGGADTQYFGPGTRLTVL.

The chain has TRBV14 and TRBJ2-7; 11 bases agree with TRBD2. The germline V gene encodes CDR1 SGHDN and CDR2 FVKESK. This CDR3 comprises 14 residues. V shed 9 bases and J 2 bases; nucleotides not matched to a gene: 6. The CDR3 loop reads CASPTSGVTYEQYF. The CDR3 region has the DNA TGTGCCAGTCCGACTAGCGGGGTAACCTACGAGCAGTACTTC. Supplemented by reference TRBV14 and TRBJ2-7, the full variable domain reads EAGVTQFPSHSVIEKGQTVTLRCDPISGHDNLYWYRRVMGKEIKFLLHFVKESKQDESGMPNNRFLAERTGGTYSTLKVQPAELEDSGVYFCASPTSGVTYEQYFGPGTRLTVT.

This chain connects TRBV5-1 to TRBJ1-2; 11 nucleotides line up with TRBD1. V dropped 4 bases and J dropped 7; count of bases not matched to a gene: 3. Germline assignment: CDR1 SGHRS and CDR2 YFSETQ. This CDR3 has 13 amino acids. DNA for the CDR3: TGCGCCAGCAGCGGCGGGACAGGGGGTGGCTACACCTTC. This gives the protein CASSGGTGGGYTF. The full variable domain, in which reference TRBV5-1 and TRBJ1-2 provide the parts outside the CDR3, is KAGVTQTPRYLIKTRGQQVTLSCSPISGHRSVSWYQQTPGQGLQFLFEYFSETQRNKGNFPGRFSGRQFSNSRSEMNVSTLELGDSALYLCASSGGTGGGYTFGSGTRLTVV.

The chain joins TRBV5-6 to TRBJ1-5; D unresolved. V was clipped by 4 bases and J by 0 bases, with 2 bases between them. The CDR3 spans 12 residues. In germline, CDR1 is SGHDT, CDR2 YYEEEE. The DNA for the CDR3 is TGTGCCAGCAGCCATAGCAATCAGCCCCAGCATTTT. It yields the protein CASSHSNQPQHF.

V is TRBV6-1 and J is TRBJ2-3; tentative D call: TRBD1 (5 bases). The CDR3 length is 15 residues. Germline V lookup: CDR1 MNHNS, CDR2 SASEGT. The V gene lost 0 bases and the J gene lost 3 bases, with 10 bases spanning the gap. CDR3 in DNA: TGTGCCAGCAGTGAAGCAGCGAAGGGGACAGATACGCAGTATTTT. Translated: CASSEAAKGTDTQYF.

CDR3 amino acids: CASSWTGGGTGELFF. CDR3 nucleotides: TGTGCCAGCAGCTGGACAGGGGGCGGTACCGGGGAGCTGTTTTTT. The chain is built from TRBV5-8 and TRBJ2-2; 11 nucleotides agree with TRBD1. From germline, CDR1 is SGHTS and CDR2 YDEGEE. V shed 3 bases, J shed 5 bases, and the junction held 3 bases outside the gene matches. The CDR3 consists of 15 residues.

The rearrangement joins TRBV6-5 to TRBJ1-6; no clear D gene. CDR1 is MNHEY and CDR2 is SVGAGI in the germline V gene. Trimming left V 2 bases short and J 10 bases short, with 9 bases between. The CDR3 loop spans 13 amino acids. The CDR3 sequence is CASSYKRESPLHF. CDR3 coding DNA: TGTGCCAGCAGTTACAAGCGGGAATCACCCCTCCACTTT.

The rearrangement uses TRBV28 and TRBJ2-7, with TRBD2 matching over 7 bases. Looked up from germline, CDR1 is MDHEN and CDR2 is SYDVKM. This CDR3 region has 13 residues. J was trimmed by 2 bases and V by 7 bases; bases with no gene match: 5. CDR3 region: CASTREGTYEQYF. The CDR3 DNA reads TGTGCCAGCACCAGGGAGGGAACCTACGAGCAGTACTTC.

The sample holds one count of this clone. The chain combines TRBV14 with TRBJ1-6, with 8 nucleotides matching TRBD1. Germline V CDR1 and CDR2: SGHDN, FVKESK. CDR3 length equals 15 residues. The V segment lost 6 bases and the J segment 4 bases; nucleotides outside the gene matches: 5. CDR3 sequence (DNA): TGTGCCAGCAGACAGGGGACAGGTTATAATTCACCCCTCCACTTT. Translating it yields CASRQGTGYNSPLHF.

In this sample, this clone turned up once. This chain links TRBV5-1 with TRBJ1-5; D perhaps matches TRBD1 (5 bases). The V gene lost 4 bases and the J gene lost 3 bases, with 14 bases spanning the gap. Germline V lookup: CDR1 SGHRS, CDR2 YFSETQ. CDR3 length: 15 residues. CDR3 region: CASSVGRGSNQPQHF. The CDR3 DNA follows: TGCGCCAGCAGCGTAGGACGGGGGTCCAATCAGCCCCAGCATTTT.

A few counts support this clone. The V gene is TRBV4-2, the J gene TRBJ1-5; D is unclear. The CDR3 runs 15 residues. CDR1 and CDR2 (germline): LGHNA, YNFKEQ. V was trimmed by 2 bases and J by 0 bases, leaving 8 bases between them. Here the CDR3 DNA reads TGTGCCAGCAGCCAAACACAGTCTAGCAATCAGCCCCAGCATTTT. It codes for CASSQTQSSNQPQHF.

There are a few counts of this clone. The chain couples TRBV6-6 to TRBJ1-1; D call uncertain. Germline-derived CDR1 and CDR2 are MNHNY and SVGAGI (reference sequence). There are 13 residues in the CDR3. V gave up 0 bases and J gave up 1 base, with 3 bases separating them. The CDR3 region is CASSYSQNTEAFF. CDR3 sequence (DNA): TGTGCCAGCAGTTACTCTCAGAACACTGAAGCTTTCTTT.

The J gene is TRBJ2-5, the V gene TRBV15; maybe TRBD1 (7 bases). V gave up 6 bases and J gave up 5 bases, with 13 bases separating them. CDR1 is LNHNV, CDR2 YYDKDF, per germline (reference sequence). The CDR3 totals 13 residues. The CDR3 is CATRIPGGETQYF. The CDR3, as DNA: TGTGCCACCAGGATTCCAGGGGGGGAGACCCAGTACTTC.

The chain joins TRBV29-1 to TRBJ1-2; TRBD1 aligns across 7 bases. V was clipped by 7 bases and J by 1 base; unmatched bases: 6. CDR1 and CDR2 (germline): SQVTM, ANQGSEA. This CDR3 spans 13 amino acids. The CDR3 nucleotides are TGCAGCGACGGAGGACAGGTTAACTATGGCTACACCTTC. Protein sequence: CSDGGQVNYGYTF. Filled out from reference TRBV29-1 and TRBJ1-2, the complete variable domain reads SAVISQKPSRDICQRGTSLTIQCQVDSQVTMMFWYRQQPGQSLTLIATANQGSEATYESGFVIDKFPISRPNLTFSTLTVSNMSPEDSSIYLCSDGGQVNYGYTFGSGTRLTVV.

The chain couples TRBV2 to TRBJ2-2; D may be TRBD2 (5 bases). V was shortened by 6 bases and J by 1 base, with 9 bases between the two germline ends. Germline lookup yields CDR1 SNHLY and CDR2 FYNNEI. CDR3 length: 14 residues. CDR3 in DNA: TGTGCCAGCAGGGGCGAGGGGAACACCGGGGAGCTGTTTTTT. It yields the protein CASRGEGNTGELFF.

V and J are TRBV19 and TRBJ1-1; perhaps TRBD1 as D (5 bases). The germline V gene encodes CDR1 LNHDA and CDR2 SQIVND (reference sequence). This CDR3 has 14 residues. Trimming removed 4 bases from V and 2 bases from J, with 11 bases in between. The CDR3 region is CASSRRGQNTEAFF. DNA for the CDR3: TGTGCCAGTAGTAGAAGAGGACAAAACACTGAAGCTTTCTTT.

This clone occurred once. CDR3 protein: CAWSVEGNQPQHF. CDR3 nucleotides: TGTGCCTGGAGTGTAGAGGGAAATCAGCCCCAGCATTTT. V and J are TRBV30 and TRBJ1-5, with D unresolved. Trimming left V 0 bases short and J 4 bases short, with 7 bases between. The CDR3 length is 13 residues. Germline V gene sequence: CDR1 GTSNPN, CDR2 SVGIG (reference sequence). Combining the CDR3 with reference TRBV30 and TRBJ1-5 gives the whole variable domain SQTIHQWPATLVQPVGSPLSLECTVEGTSNPNLYWYRQAAGRGLQLLFYSVGIGQISSEVPQNLSASRPQDRQFILSSKKLLLSDSGFYLCAWSVEGNQPQHFGDGTRLSIL.

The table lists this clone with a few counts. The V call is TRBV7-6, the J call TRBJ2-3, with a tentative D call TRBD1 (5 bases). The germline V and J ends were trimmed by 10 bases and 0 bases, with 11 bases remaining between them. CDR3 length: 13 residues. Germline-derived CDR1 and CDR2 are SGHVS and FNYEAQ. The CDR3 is CATRQLSTDTQYF. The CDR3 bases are TGTGCCACCCGACAGCTAAGCACAGATACGCAGTATTTT.

The CDR3 here is CASSIRDRTEGGKYQPQHF. For the CDR3, the DNA is TGTGCCAGTAGTATTCGTGACCGTACAGAGGGGGGGAAATATCAGCCCCAGCATTTT. The chain is built from TRBV19 and TRBJ1-5, with D possibly TRBD1 on 6 matching bases. Per germline, CDR1 LNHDA and CDR2 SQIVND (reference sequence). Trimming cost V 3 bases and J 5 bases, with 26 bases left between them. The CDR3 covers 19 residues.